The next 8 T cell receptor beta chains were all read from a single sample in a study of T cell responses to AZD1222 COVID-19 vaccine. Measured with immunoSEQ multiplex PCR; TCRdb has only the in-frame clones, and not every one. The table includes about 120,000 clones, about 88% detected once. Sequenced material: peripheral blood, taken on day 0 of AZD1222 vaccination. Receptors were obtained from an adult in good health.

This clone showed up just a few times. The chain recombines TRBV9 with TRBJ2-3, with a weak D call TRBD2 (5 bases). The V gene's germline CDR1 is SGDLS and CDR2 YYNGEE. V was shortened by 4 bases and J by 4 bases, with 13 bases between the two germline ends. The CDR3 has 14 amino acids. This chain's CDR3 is CASSPGGGPDTQYF. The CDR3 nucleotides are TGTGCCAGCAGCCCCGGAGGAGGACCAGATACGCAGTATTTT.

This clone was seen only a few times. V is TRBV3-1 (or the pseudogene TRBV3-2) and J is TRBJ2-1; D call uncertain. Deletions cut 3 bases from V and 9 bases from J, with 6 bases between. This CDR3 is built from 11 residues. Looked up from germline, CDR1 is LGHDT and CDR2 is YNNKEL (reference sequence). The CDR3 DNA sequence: TGTGCCAGCAGCCAGCAAGGTGAGCAGTTCTTC. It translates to CASSQQGEQFF.

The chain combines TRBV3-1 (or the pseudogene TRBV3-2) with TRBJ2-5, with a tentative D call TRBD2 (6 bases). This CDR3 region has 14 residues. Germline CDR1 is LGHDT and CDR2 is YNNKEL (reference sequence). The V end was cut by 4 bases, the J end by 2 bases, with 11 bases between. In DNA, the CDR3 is TGTGCCAGCAGCCCCCCCGGGAGACAAGAGACCCAGTACTTC. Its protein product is CASSPPGRQETQYF.

The CDR3 loop reads CASTLPGPSSYNSPLHF. CDR3 nucleotides: TGTGCCAGCACCCTACCGGGCCCGAGCTCCTATAATTCACCCCTCCACTTT. The genes are TRBV28 and TRBJ1-6; no clear D gene. The CDR3 runs to 17 residues. Trimming left V 7 bases short and J 0 bases short, with 16 bases between. Germline V gene lookup returns CDR1 MDHEN and CDR2 SYDVKM.

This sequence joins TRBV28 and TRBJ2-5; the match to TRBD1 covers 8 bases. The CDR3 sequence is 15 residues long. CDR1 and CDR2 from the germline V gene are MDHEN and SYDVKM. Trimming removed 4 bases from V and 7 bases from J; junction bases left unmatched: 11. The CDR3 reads CASSSRDRGRGTQYF. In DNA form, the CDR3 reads TGTGCCAGCAGTTCCCGTGACAGGGGAAGGGGGACCCAGTACTTC.

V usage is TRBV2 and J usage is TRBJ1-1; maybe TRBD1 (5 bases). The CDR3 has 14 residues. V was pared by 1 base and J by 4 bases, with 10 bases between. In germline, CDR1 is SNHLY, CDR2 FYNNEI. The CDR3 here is CASSEVWGGTEAFF. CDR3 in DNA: TGTGCCAGCAGTGAAGTCTGGGGGGGCACTGAAGCTTTCTTT.

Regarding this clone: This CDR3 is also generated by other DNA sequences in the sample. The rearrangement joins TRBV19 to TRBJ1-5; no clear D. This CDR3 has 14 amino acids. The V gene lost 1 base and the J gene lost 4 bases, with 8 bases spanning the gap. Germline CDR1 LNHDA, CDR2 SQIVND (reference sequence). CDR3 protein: CASSIARGNQPQHF. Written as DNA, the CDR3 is TGTGCCAGTAGTATAGCCAGAGGGAATCAGCCCCAGCATTTT. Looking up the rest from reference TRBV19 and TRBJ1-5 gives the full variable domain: DGGITQSPKYLFRKEGQNVTLSCEQNLNHDAMYWYRQDPGQGLRLIYYSQIVNDFQKGDIAEGYSVSREKKESFPLTVTSAQKNPTAFYLCASSIARGNQPQHFGDGTRLSIL.

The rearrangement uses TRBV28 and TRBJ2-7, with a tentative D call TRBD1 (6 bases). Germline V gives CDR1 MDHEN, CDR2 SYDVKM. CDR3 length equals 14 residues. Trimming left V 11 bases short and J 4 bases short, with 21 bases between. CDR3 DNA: TGTGCCGCCAGAGGGAGACGGGGACATTACGAGCAGTACTTC. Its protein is CAARGRRGHYEQYF.